The 3 T cell receptor beta chains in this list originate from one sample, sequenced in a study of persistence of HIV-infected CD4 T cells. Sequencing used immunoSEQ version 4 in survey mode. Generated by immunoSEQ multiplex PCR, the TCRdb table keeps only in-frame clones and is missing some. The sample has approximately 35,000 clones, 80% to 85% seen once. An overlapping HIV-1 Gag peptide pool stimulated these cells at roughly 1 ug/peptide/mL. CD40L-negative CD69-negative CD45RO-high memory CD4+ T cells were sorted as populations depleted of antigen-responding cells. The antigens for these receptors are not known. Sample: cultured CD4+ T cells from PBMCs, taken from a patient who received antiretroviral therapy. The receptor set was obtained from an adult with HIV. The donor label of this sample is uncertain.

The rearrangement uses TRBV7-9 and TRBJ1-1; D perhaps matches TRBD1 (5 bases). Trimming removed 5 bases at V and 1 base at J, with 14 bases between. This CDR3 is 15 amino acids long. Germline V lookup: CDR1 SEHNR, CDR2 FQNEAQ (reference sequence). DNA of the CDR3: TGTGCCAGCAGCCGAAGGGACCCTGCGAACACTGAAGCTTTCTTT. It yields the protein CASSRRDPANTEAFF.

The J gene is TRBJ1-5, the V gene TRBV2; D gene unclear. The CDR3 extends over 13 amino acids. Per germline, CDR1 SNHLY and CDR2 FYNNEI. The ends were cut back, 5 bases at V and 0 bases at J, with 5 bases in the middle. The CDR3 loop is CASSISSNQPQHF. DNA of the CDR3: TGTGCCAGCAGTATATCTAGCAATCAGCCCCAGCATTTT. Full variable domain (outside the CDR3, taken from reference TRBV2 and TRBJ1-5): EPEVTQTPSHQVTQMGQEVILRCVPISNHLYFYWYRQILGQKVEFLVSFYNNEISEKSEIFDDQFSVERPDGSNFTLKIRSTKLEDSAMYFCASSISSNQPQHFGDGTRLSIL.

This rearrangement joins TRBV5-1 to TRBJ1-4; TRBD1 might be the D (5 bases). Trimming pared 0 bases from V and 8 bases from J, leaving 14 bases between. The CDR3 consists of 15 residues. Germline CDR1 SGHRS, CDR2 YFSETQ. CDR3 in amino acids: CASSLATGGQEKLFF. CDR3 in DNA: TGCGCCAGCAGCTTGGCCACAGGAGGACAAGAAAAACTGTTTTTT.